This record covers a single TCR beta chain. Its antigen is as yet unknown. The record originates from a study of cytomegalovirus exposure and HLA in healthy donors. Study outcomes and limitations: The classifier was said to identify cytomegalovirus status with high specificity and sensitivity. It was approximately 150 TCR beta chains that were listed as cytomegalovirus-associated.

J gave up 5 bases and V 4 bases, and 8 bases lay outside the gene matches. Germline V CDR1 and CDR2: SGHRS, YFSETQ. This CDR3 has 16 residues. Amplification used 60 Vbeta primers and 13 Jbeta primers. Method: immunoSEQ multiplex PCR; TCRdb's copy keeps in-frame clones and lacks some. Of approximately 110,000 clones listed, roughly four fifths are singletons. The clonotype comes from a man between 50 and 59 years old in good health and CMV-seronegative. The chain has TRBV5-1 and TRBJ2-3; 12 nucleotides align to TRBD2. The sample was PBMCs. The CDR3 nucleotides read TGCGCCAGCAGCCGGACTAGCGGGGCCGGGGGAGATACGCAGTATTTT. Translation gives CASSRTSGAGGDTQYF.